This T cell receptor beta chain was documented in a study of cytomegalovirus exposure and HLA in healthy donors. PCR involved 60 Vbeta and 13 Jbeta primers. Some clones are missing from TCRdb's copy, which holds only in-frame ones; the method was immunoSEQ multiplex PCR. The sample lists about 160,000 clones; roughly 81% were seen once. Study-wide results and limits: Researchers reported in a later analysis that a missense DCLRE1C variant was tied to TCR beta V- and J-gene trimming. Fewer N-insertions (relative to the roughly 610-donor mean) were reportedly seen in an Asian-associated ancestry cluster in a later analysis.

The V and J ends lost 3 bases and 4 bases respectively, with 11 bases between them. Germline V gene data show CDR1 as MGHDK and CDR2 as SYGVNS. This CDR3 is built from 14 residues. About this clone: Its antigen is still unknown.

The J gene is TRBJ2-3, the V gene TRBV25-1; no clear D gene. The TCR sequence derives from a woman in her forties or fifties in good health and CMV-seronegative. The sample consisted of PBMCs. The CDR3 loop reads CASSERRPPDTQYF. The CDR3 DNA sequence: TGTGCCAGCAGTGAGCGGCGGCCGCCAGATACGCAGTATTTT.